This TCR beta chain was documented in a study of PD-L1 blockade in urothelial cancer. Time point defined: peripheral blood 6 weeks after treatment start. Unmatched junction bases numbered 3, after V lost 5 bases and J lost 9 bases. Germline V gives CDR1 SGHAT, CDR2 FQNNGV. This CDR3 is built from 12 residues. Clones were read by immunoSEQ multiplex PCR, and TCRdb kept only the in-frame ones, dropping some. The table lists tens of thousands of clones, approximately 90% of them singletons. V and J are TRBV11-2 and TRBJ2-7, with 11 nucleotides matching TRBD1. The receptor's source is a man aged 55 to 69 with urothelial cancer. Material: PBMCs, obtained around atezolizumab (anti-PD-L1) treatment. The chain's CDR3 is CASSPDRGRQYF. CDR3 nucleotide sequence: TGTGCCAGCAGCCCGGACAGGGGGCGGCAGTACTTC.